Shown below are 24 T cell receptor beta chains from a single sample sequenced in a study of T-cell reconstitution after alpha-beta-depleted transplantation in children. Researchers prepared the TCRbeta library using unique molecular identifiers, the study reports. TCRdb reanalysed the PCR reads using MiXCR and keeps one entry per CDR3 protein. The sample holds more than 500,000 distinct CDR3 sequences, roughly 10% seen once. This sample comprised PBMCs, mostly from graft donor cells, obtained 180 days after TCRalphabeta/CD19-depleted stem cell transplant. These receptors all stem from a female patient younger than 10 who had a stem cell transplant for aplastic anemia, so the T cells may come from the graft donor.

This clonotype has a count of ten or more. The V call is TRBV20-1, the J call TRBJ2-7, with D possibly TRBD1 on 6 matching bases. V gave up 4 bases and J gave up 3 bases, with 10 bases separating them. The V gene's germline CDR1 is DFQATT and CDR2 SNEGSKA (reference sequence). The CDR3 is 12 residues long. CDR3 sequence (DNA): TGCAGTGCTACCCAACAGGGCTACGAGCAGTACGTC. This encodes CSATQQGYEQYV.

The V gene is TRBV12-3 or TRBV12-4, the J gene TRBJ1-5, with 9 bases lining up with TRBD1. CDR3 length: 17 amino acids. The ends lost 5 bases at V and 3 bases at J; junction bases unmatched: 11. In DNA form, the CDR3 reads TGTGCCAGCAGTATTCTACAGGGGGCGCGGATCAATCAGCCCCAGCATTTT. Translating gives CASSILQGARINQPQHF.

To note about this clonotype: Because the CDR3's place on the DNA is in doubt, the DNA is left out and the CDR3 is given as listed by TCRdb. The chain uses TRBV7-3 and TRBJ2-1; the D call TRBD1 from the table was never checked on the DNA. Germline V lookup: CDR1 SGHTA, CDR2 FQGTGA. The CDR3 has 16 residues if both end residues are counted. CDR3 sequence: CASIRARGRGAIEQFF.

The table lists this clonotype with a few counts. This chain uses TRBV9 with TRBJ2-1; no definite D call. The CDR3 extends over 14 amino acids. Trimming removed 0 bases at V and 6 bases at J, with 10 bases between. Germline CDR1 SGDLS, CDR2 YYNGEE. This chain's CDR3 is CASSVELFINEQFF. The CDR3 DNA sequence: TGTGCCAGCAGCGTAGAGTTGTTTATCAATGAGCAGTTCTTC. The full variable domain, with the rest looked up from reference TRBV9 and TRBJ2-1, is DSGVTQTPKHLITATGQRVTLRCSPRSGDLSVYWYQQSLDQGLQFLIQYYNGEERAKGNILERFSAQQFPDLHSELNLSSLELGDSALYFCASSVELFINEQFFGPGTRLTVL.

This clonotype occurred a few times. The J gene is TRBJ2-2, the V gene TRBV7-9; D may be TRBD2 (6 bases). The V and J ends lost 5 bases and 5 bases respectively, with 18 bases between them. The CDR3 runs to 16 residues. The V gene's germline CDR1 is SEHNR and CDR2 FQNEAQ (reference sequence). CDR3: CASSRENVGCTGELFF. CDR3 in DNA: TGTGCCAGCAGCCGGGAGAACGTTGGGTGTACCGGGGAGCTGTTTTTT.

This clonotype came up many times. The V call is TRBV20-1, the J call TRBJ2-5; 12 positions agree with TRBD2. The ends lost 6 bases at V and 3 bases at J; junction bases unmatched: 8. The CDR3 runs to 15 residues. Germline CDR1 is DFQATT and CDR2 is SNEGSKA (reference sequence). This CDR3 is CSAVTSGRGKETQYF. The CDR3 DNA is TGCAGTGCCGTGACTAGCGGGAGAGGGAAAGAGACCCAGTACTTC.

This clonotype was observed a single time. This chain uses TRBV28 with TRBJ1-1; no clear D gene. The germline V gene has CDR1 MDHEN and CDR2 SYDVKM. CDR3 length: 11 residues. V gave up 5 bases and J gave up 10 bases, with 11 bases separating them. CDR3 coding DNA: TGTGCCAGCAGTCAAGACGGTGGAGCTTTCTTT. Amino acids: CASSQDGGAFF.

This clonotype appeared a few times. This rearrangement joins TRBV4-2 to TRBJ2-1, with TRBD2 identical over 9 bases. CDR3 size: 13 residues. Germline V gene sequence: CDR1 LGHNA, CDR2 YNFKEQ. Losses at the gene ends were 0 bases for V and 14 bases for J; bases not matched to a gene: 5. The chain's CDR3 is CASSQERTSVEFF. The CDR3 DNA is TGTGCCAGCAGCCAAGAAAGGACTAGCGTGGAGTTCTTC.

This clonotype has only a few counts. The V and J genes are TRBV10-3 and TRBJ1-1; 8 bases map to TRBD1. The CDR3 totals 14 residues. In germline, CDR1 is ENHRY, CDR2 SYGVKD. V lost 4 bases and J lost 4; bases outside the gene matches: 5. The CDR3 is CAISGQGRSTEAFF. The DNA of the CDR3 is TGTGCCATCAGTGGACAGGGGAGGAGCACTGAAGCTTTCTTT.

This clonotype was seen a few times. The chain employs TRBV7-2 and TRBJ2-4; D assignment may be TRBD1 or TRBD2 (5 bases each). Trimming pared 5 bases from V and 0 bases from J, leaving 17 bases between. Per the germline V gene, CDR1 is SGHTA and CDR2 is FQGNSA. CDR3 size: 17 residues. CDR3 coding DNA: TGTGCCAGCAGCCACCGACCCGGGGACCTAGCCAAAAACATTCAGTACTTC. Translation gives CASSHRPGDLAKNIQYF. Full variable domain (outside the CDR3, taken from reference TRBV7-2 and TRBJ2-4): GAGVSQSPSNKVTEKGKDVELRCDPISGHTALYWYRQSLGQGLEFLIYFQGNSAPDKSGLPSDRFSAERTGGSVSTLTIQRTQQEDSAVYLCASSHRPGDLAKNIQYFGAGTRLSVL.

The CDR3 DNA follows: TGCGCCAGCAGTCCCCTGTCCGGGGGCGCAGGGATGAACACTGAAGCTTTCTTT. This encodes CASSPLSGGAGMNTEAFF. The V gene is TRBV5-1, the J gene TRBJ1-1, with TRBD1 as a possible D gene (6 bases). The germline CDR1 and CDR2 sequences are SGHRS and YFSETQ. The CDR3 spans 18 residues. Trimming stripped 5 bases from V and 0 bases from J, with 23 bases between.

The chain is built from TRBV27 and TRBJ2-7; 12 bases are a match to TRBD2. With V trimmed by 4 bases and J by 1 base, 8 bases remained unmatched. Germline V gene sequence: CDR1 MNHEY, CDR2 SMNVEV (reference sequence). CDR3 length: 17 amino acids. CDR3 DNA: TGTGCCAGCAGTTCCTTAACGACTAGCGGGAGTTCCTACGAGCAGTACTTC. Protein product: CASSSLTTSGSSYEQYF.

This rearrangement joins TRBV9 to TRBJ2-1; D is undetermined. V was shortened by 0 bases and J by 6 bases, with 7 bases between the two germline ends. CDR1 is SGDLS, CDR2 YYNGEE, per germline. This CDR3 has 13 residues. The CDR3 here is CASSVDMVNEQFF. CDR3 bases: TGTGCCAGCAGCGTAGATATGGTCAATGAGCAGTTCTTC.

This clonotype was detected a few times. V and J are TRBV6-2 or TRBV6-3 and TRBJ2-7; D may be TRBD2 (5 bases). This CDR3 has 17 amino acids. Germline V gene lookup returns CDR1 MNHEY and CDR2 SVGEGT. V was pared by 2 bases and J by 0 bases, with 17 bases between. The CDR3 spells CASSYHPTRAGSYEQYF. CDR3 nucleotide sequence: TGTGCCAGCAGTTACCACCCTACTAGGGCGGGCTCCTACGAGCAGTACTTC.

This clonotype was seen a handful of times. The genes are TRBV28 and TRBJ2-7; D gene ambiguous. Germline V CDR1 and CDR2: MDHEN, SYDVKM. The CDR3 spans 14 residues. V lost 3 bases and J 3 bases, leaving 12 bases between the germline ends. The CDR3 loop is CASSFRIKNYEQYF. The CDR3 DNA follows: TGTGCCAGCAGTTTCAGAATAAAAAACTACGAGCAGTACTTC.

The chain carries TRBV28 and TRBJ1-5; TRBD1 agrees at 7 bases. CDR1 is MDHEN and CDR2 is SYDVKM in the germline V gene. This CDR3 is built from 15 residues. V lost 5 bases, J lost 5 bases, and 9 bases stayed unmatched. DNA for the CDR3: TGTGCCAGCAGTCCCAACGACAGGGTCGATCAGCCCCAGCATTTT. It translates to CASSPNDRVDQPQHF.

This clonotype appeared a few times. The chain couples TRBV10-3 to TRBJ2-7, with TRBD2 matching over 7 bases. After removal of 8 bases from V and 2 bases from J, the junction contained 12 bases not matched to a gene. The V gene's germline CDR1 is ENHRY and CDR2 SYGVKD. The CDR3 consists of 15 residues. The CDR3 reads CAISFGREFTYEQYF. For the CDR3, the DNA is TGTGCCATCTCGTTTGGGCGGGAGTTCACCTACGAGCAGTACTTC.

The chain couples TRBV20-1 to TRBJ1-2; TRBD1 might be the D (5 bases). V dropped 1 base and J dropped 2 bases, with 8 bases sitting between them. There are 13 residues in the CDR3. Germline assignment: CDR1 DFQATT and CDR2 SNEGSKA (reference sequence). The CDR3 sequence: CSARGQGNYGYTF. The DNA of the CDR3 is TGCAGTGCTAGAGGTCAGGGCAACTATGGCTACACCTTC.

This clonotype has at least ten counts. The genes are TRBV5-1 and TRBJ1-1; maybe TRBD1 (5 bases). Germline lookup yields CDR1 SGHRS and CDR2 YFSETQ. V was pared by 4 bases and J by 4 bases, with 17 bases between. This CDR3 is 15 amino acids long. The CDR3 DNA is TGCGCCAGCAGCCTCTTAGGGGCTTTTTCCACTGAAGCTTTCTTT. It codes for CASSLLGAFSTEAFF.

The sample holds a few counts of this clonotype. The J gene is TRBJ2-5, the V gene TRBV14, with D perhaps matching TRBD1 or TRBD2 (5 bases each). Germline CDR1 and CDR2: SGHDN and FVKESK. The germline V and J ends were trimmed by 0 bases and 11 bases, with 10 bases remaining between them. The CDR3 is 12 residues long. Here the CDR3 reads CASSQDRWGQYF. In DNA, the CDR3 is TGTGCCAGCAGCCAAGATCGGTGGGGGCAGTACTTC. Combining the CDR3 with reference TRBV14 and TRBJ2-5 gives the whole variable domain EAGVTQFPSHSVIEKGQTVTLRCDPISGHDNLYWYRRVMGKEIKFLLHFVKESKQDESGMPNNRFLAERTGGTYSTLKVQPAELEDSGVYFCASSQDRWGQYFGPGTRLLVL.

The rearrangement links TRBV14 to TRBJ2-1; D ambiguous. Trimming removed 0 bases at V and 9 bases at J, with 24 bases between. The CDR3 is 18 amino acids. Per germline, CDR1 SGHDN and CDR2 FVKESK. CDR3 sequence: CASSQERASPSHNGEQFF. DNA for the CDR3: TGTGCCAGCAGCCAAGAAAGGGCCTCCCCCTCCCACAATGGTGAGCAGTTCTTC.

This chain connects TRBV12-3 or TRBV12-4 to TRBJ1-2, with D unresolved. The CDR3 length is 15 residues. V lost 6 bases, J lost 2 bases, and 16 bases lay in between. In DNA, the CDR3 is TGTGCCAGCAGGTCTAGCGGTGCGACCAACTATGGCTACACCTTC. As protein: CASRSSGATNYGYTF.

This clonotype was counted a few times. V gene TRBV7-8 combines with J gene TRBJ2-7, with TRBD1 identical over 12 bases. This CDR3 is 16 amino acids long. J lost 2 bases, V lost 7 bases, and 9 bases had no gene match. CDR1 SGHVS and CDR2 FQNEAQ come from the germline V gene. In DNA, the CDR3 is TGTGCCAGCACCAAAGCGGGACAGGGGGCTCCCTACGAGCAGTACGTC. As protein: CASTKAGQGAPYEQYV.

This chain connects TRBV28 to TRBJ2-3; 9 positions agree with TRBD2. The V segment lost 2 bases and the J segment 2 bases; nucleotides outside the gene matches: 8. The CDR3 spans 17 residues. CDR1 is MDHEN and CDR2 is SYDVKM in the germline V gene. DNA of the CDR3: TGTGCCAGCAGTTTAGGGCTAGCGGGATTACCCACAGATACGCAGTATTTT. It is translated as CASSLGLAGLPTDTQYF.